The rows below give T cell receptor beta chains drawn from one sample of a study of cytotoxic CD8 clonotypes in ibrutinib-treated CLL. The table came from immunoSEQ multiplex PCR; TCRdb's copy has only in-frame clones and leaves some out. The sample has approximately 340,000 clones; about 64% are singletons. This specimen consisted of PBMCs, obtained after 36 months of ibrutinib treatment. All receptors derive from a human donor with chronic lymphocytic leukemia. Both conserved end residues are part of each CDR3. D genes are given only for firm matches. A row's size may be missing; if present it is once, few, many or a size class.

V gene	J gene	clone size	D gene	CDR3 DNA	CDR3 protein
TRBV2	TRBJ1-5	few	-	TGTGCCAGCAGTGAAGCATCGGGGGATGGCAATCAGCCCCAGCATTTT	CASSEASGDGNQPQHF
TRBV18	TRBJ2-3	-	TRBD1	TGTGCCAGCTCACCACCGGTACAGGGGAGAACAGATACGCAGTATTTT	CASSPPVQGRTDTQYF
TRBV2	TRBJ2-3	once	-	TGTGCCAGCAGCGACCCTACGAAACAGTATTTT	CASSDPTKQYF
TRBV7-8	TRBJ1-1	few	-	TGTGCCAGCAGCTCCACCAGGGGCACTGAAGCTTTCTTT	CASSSTRGTEAFF
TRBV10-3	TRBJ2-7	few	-	TGTGCCATCAGTGAGGGCAGCTCCTACGAGCAGTACTTC	CAISEGSSYEQYF
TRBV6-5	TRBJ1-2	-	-	TGTGCCAGCAGTTACTCGAGTTCACGCGGTCATGGCTACACCTTC	CASSYSSSRGHGYTF
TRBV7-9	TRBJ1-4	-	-	TGTGCCAGCAGCTCCCGGGACTCAGGAGCTAATGAAAAACTGTTTTTT	CASSSRDSGANEKLFF
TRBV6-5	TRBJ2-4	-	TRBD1	TGTGCCAGCAGCTGGGACAGGGTATTAGGTATTCAGTACTTC	CASSWDRVLGIQYF
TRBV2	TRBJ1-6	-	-	TGTGCCAGCACCAAAGAGGTCCTCAGCTCCTATAATTCACCCCTCCACTTT	CASTKEVLSSYNSPLHF
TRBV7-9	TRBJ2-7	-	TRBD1	TGTGCCAGCAGCCGGGACAGGGACCACGAGCAGTACTTC	CASSRDRDHEQYF
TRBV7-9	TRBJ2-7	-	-	TGTGCCAGCAGCTTGGGCACAGGGTTCTACGAGCAGTACTTC	CASSLGTGFYEQYF
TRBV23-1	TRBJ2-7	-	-	TGCGCCAGCAGTCAATCTCTGGGCAGGGTTTGGGGCGAGCAGTACTTC	CASSQSLGRVWGEQYF
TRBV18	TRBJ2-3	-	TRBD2	TGTGCCAGCTCACCACCGGGACTAGCGGGTCGAGATACGCAGTATTTT	CASSPPGLAGRDTQYF
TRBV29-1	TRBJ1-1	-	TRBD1	TGCAGCGCCCGGGACAGGGGCACTGAAGCTTTCTTT	CSARDRGTEAFF
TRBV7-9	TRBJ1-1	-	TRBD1	TGTGCCAGCAGCCGCACACAGGGGGCGCAATCTGAAGCTTTCTTT	CASSRTQGAQSEAFF
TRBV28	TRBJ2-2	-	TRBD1	TGTGCCAGCAGTTCCGACAGGGGCATGAACACCGGGGAGCTGTTTTTT	CASSSDRGMNTGELFF
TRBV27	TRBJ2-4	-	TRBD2	TGTGCCAGCAGACCTAGCCCGATCGGGGGGGCCAAAAACATTCAGTACTTC	CASRPSPIGGAKNIQYF
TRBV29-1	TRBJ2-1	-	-	TGCAGCGTTGAAGATCGGTTCGGGCTTTACAATGAGCAGTTCTTC	CSVEDRFGLYNEQFF
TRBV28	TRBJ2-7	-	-	TGTGCCAGCAGCCAGACATGGAGAGGGGACGAGCAGTACTTC	CASSQTWRGDEQYF
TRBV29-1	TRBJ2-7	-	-	TGCAGCGTTGAAACCGGACAGAGGAGTTTCGAGCAGTACTTC	CSVETGQRSFEQYF
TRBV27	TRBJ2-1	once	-	TGTGCCAGCAGTTCCAGGGGACAATACAATGAGCAGTTCTTC	CASSSRGQYNEQFF
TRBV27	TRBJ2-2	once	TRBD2	TGTGCCAGCAGTCCGGCGGGAGGGCGAAACGGGGAGCTGTTTTTT	CASSPAGGRNGELFF
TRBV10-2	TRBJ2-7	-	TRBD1	TGCGCCAGCAGTGATGGGGACAGAGCAACCTTCAGCGAGCAGTACTTC	CASSDGDRATFSEQYF
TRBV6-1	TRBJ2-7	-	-	TGTGCCAGCAGTCTTGACCGACACTACGAGCAGTACTTC	CASSLDRHYEQYF
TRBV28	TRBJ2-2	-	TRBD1	TGTGCCAGCAGTCCCTGGGACAGAAACACCGGGGAGCTGTTTTTT	CASSPWDRNTGELFF
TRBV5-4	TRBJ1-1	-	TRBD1	TGTGCCAGCAGCTTAGACCGGGACAGGGTTACTGAAGCTTTCTTT	CASSLDRDRVTEAFF
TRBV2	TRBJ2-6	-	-	TGTGCCAGCACTCCAAGCTCTGGGGCCAACGTCCTGACTTTC	CASTPSSGANVLTF
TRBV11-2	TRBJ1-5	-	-	TGTGCCAGCAGCTTCGTAGAGGGTCAGCCCCAGCATTTT	CASSFVEGQPQHF
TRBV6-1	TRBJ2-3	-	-	TGTGCCAGCTCTCCCCCGGGGGGCCGGGGAGATACGCAGTATTTT	CASSPPGGRGDTQYF
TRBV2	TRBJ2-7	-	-	TGTGCCAGCAGCGCGGGGACCGGGTACGAGCAGTACTTC	CASSAGTGYEQYF
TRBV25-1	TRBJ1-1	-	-	TGTGCTACCGGGGAGCAGAACACTGAAGCTTTCTTT	CATGEQNTEAFF
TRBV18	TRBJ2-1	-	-	TGTGCCAGCTCTAACCTTAGTCGGGCTTTTTACAATGAGCAGTTCTTC	CASSNLSRAFYNEQFF
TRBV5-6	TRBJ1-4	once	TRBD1	TGTGCCAGCAGCTCGACAGGGAGAGAAAAACTGTTTTTT	CASSSTGREKLFF
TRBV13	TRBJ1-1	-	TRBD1	TGTGCCAGCAGGCACACAGGGGGCACTGAAGCTTTCTTT	CASRHTGGTEAFF
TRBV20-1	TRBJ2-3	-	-	TGCAGTGCGAGCCTCTCAGATACGCAGTATTTT	CSASLSDTQYF
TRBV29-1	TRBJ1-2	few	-	TGCAGCGTTGAAGCCGGGGTCGGGGTTGGTCGCTACACCTTC	CSVEAGVGVGRYTF
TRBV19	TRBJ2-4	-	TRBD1	TGTGCCAGTAGTAACGGAAGACAGGGGATAGCCAAAAACATTCAGTACTTC	CASSNGRQGIAKNIQYF
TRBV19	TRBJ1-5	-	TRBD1	TGTGCCAGTAGTGTCAGGGGGCTGGGCAATCAGCCCCAGCATTTT	CASSVRGLGNQPQHF
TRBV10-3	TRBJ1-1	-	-	TGTGCCATCAGTGTCCAGTTGAACACTGAAGCTTTCTTT	CAISVQLNTEAFF
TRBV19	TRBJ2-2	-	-	TGTGCCAGTAGTACACGTCCCACCGGGGAGCTGTTTTTT	CASSTRPTGELFF
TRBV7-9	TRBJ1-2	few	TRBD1	TGTGCCAGCAGCCGGGACAGAACAGGCTACACCTTC	CASSRDRTGYTF
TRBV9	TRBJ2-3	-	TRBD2	TGTGCCAGCAGCGGAGCGGGGGTGAGAGGGACGCAGTATTTT	CASSGAGVRGTQYF
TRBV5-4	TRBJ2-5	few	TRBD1	TGTGCCAGCAGCTTGGGGGACAGGGGCCAAGAGACCCAGTACTTC	CASSLGDRGQETQYF
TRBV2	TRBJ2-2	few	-	TGTGCCAGCAGGACCCCCCCCGGGGAGCTGTTTTTT	CASRTPPGELFF
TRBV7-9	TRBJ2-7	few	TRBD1	TGTGCCAGCAGCTTGGGGGACAGGCGCAGCTCCTACGAGCAGTACTTC	CASSLGDRRSSYEQYF
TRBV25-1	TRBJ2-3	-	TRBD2	TGTGCCAGCAGTGAAACGGGACTAGCAGGGGATACGCAGTATTTT	CASSETGLAGDTQYF
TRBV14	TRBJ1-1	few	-	TGTGCCAGCAGCGTACAGCTGAACACTGAAGCTTTCTTT	CASSVQLNTEAFF
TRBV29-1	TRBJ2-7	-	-	TGCATGGTCGGGGGACTTCCCTCCTACGAGCAGTACTTC	CMVGGLPSYEQYF
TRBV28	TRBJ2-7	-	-	TGTGCCAGCAGCAAGAGACAGAAACTTACCTACGAGCAGTACTTC	CASSKRQKLTYEQYF
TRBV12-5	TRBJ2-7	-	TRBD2	TGTGCTAGTGGTTTGACCCCTAGGGCGGGAGACGAGCAGTACTTC	CASGLTPRAGDEQYF
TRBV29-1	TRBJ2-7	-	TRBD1	TGCAGCGTGGGGCCGGGACAGTACTACGAGCAGTACTTC	CSVGPGQYYEQYF
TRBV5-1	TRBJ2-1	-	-	TGCGCCAGCAGCCTCCTAGGCAGTCTGCTTGAGCAGTTCTTC	CASSLLGSLLEQFF
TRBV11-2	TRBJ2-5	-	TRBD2	TGTGCCAGCAGCCCCAGGTCGGGACTAGCGGGGGGACTACAAGAGACCCAGTACTTC	CASSPRSGLAGGLQETQYF
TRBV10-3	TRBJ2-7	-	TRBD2	TGTGCCATCAGTGAGTCGACCGGGAGGAGGAACGAGCAGTACTTC	CAISESTGRRNEQYF
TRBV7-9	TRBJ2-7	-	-	TGTGCCAGCAGCCCGCGGTATTTCTACGAGCAGTACTTC	CASSPRYFYEQYF
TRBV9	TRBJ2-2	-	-	TGTGCCAGCAGCGACCGGGACAAAGACACCGGGGAGCTGTTTTTT	CASSDRDKDTGELFF
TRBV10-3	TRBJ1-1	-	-	TGTGCCACTCAGACAGAACCCTCCACTCAAGCTTTCTTT	CATQTEPSTQAFF
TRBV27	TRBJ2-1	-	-	TGTGCCAGCAGTTTAACGGTTTCCTACAATGAGCAGTTCTTC	CASSLTVSYNEQFF